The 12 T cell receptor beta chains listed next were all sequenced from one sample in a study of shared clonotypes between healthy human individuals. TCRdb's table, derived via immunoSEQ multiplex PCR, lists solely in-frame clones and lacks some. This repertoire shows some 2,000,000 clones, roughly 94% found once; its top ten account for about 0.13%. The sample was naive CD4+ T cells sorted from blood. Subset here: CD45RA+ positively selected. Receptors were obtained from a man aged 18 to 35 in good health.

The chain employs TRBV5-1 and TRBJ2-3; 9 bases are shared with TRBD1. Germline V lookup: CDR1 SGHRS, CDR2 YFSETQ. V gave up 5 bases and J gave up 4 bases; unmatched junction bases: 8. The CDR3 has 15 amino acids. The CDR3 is CASSAAGQGSDTQYF. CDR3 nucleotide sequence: TGCGCCAGCAGTGCGGCGGGACAGGGATCAGATACGCAGTATTTT.

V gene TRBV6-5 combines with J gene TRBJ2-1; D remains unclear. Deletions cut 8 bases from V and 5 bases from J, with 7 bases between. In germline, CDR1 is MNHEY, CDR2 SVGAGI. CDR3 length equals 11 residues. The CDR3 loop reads CASLWDNEQFF. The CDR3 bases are TGTGCCAGCTTATGGGACAATGAGCAGTTCTTC.

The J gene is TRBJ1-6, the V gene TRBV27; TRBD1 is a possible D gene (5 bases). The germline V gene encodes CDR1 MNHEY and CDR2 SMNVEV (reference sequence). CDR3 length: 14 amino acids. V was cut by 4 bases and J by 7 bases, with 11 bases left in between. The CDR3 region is CASSWGEVNSPLHF. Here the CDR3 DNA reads TGTGCCAGCAGTTGGGGGGAGGTAAATTCACCCCTCCACTTT.

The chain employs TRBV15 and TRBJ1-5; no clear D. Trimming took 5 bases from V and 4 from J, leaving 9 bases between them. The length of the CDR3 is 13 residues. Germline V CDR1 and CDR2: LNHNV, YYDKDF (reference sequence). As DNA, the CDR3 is TGTGCCACCAGCTTGGAATTGAATCAGCCCCAGCATTTT. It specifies CATSLELNQPQHF. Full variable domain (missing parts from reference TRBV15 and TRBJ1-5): DAMVIQNPRYQVTQFGKPVTLSCSQTLNHNVMYWYQQKSSQAPKLLFHYYDKDFNNEADTPDNFQSRRPNTSFCFLDIRSPGLGDTAMYLCATSLELNQPQHFGDGTRLSIL.

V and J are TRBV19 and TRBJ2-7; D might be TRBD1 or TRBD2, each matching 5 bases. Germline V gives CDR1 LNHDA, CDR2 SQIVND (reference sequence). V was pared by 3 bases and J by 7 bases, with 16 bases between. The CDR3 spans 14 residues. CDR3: CASSIWLQGEEQYF. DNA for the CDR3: TGTGCCAGTAGTATTTGGCTCCAGGGAGAAGAGCAGTACTTC.

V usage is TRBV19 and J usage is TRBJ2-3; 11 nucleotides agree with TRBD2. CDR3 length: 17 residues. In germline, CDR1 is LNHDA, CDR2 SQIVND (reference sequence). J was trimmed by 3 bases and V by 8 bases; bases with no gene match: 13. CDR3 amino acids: CASGDGSGRAGTDTQYF. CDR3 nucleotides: TGTGCCAGTGGCGACGGTAGCGGGAGGGCCGGGACAGATACGCAGTATTTT.

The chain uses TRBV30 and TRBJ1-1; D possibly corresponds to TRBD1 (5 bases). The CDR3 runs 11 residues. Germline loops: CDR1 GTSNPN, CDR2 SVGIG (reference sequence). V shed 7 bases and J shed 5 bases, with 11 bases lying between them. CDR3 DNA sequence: TGTGCCTCAAGGGGAGGGACTGAAGCTTTCTTT. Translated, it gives CASRGGTEAFF.

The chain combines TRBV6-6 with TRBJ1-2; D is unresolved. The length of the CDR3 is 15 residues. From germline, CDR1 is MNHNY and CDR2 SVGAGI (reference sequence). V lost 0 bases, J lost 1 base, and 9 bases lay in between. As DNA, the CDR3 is TGTGCCAGCAGTTACTCGTCCGATTTTAACTATGGCTACACCTTC. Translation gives CASSYSSDFNYGYTF.

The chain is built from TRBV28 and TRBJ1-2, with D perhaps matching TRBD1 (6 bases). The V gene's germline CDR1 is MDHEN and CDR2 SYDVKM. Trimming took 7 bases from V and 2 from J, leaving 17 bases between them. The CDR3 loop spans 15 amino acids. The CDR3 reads CASKRSTGGNYGYTF. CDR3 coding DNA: TGTGCCAGCAAGAGATCGACAGGTGGGAACTATGGCTACACCTTC.

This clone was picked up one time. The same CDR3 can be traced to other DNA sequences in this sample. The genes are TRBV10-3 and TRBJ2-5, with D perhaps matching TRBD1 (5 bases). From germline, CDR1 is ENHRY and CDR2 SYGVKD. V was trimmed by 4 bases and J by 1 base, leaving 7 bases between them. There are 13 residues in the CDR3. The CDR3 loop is CAISAGIQETQYF. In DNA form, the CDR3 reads TGTGCCATCAGTGCAGGGATCCAAGAGACCCAGTACTTC.

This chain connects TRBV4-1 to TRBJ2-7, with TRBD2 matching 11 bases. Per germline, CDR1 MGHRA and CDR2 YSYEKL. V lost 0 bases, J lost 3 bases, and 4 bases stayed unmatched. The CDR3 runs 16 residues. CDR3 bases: TGCGCCAGCAGCCAAGAACGACTAGCGGGGATCTACGAGCAGTACTTC. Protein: CASSQERLAGIYEQYF.

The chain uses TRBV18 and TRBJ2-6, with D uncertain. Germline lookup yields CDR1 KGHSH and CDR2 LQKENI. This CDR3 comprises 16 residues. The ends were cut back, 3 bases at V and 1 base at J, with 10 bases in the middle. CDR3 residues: CASSPLTASGANVLTF. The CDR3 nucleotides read TGTGCCAGCTCACCTCTTACAGCGTCTGGGGCCAACGTCCTGACTTTC.